What follows are 5 T cell receptor beta chains derived from one specimen sequenced in a study of response to subunit inactivated influenza vaccine. TCRdb ran MiXCR on the RT-PCR reads and lists one entry per CDR3 protein. The sample carries under 800,000 distinct CDR3 sequences, about 14% recorded once. Sequenced material: PBMCs from blood, taken around 14 days before vaccination. Receptor source: a man aged 50 or older who received an inactivated influenza vaccine.

This chain uses TRBV9 with TRBJ2-2; 11 nucleotides agree with TRBD1. Trimming removed 2 bases from V and 2 bases from J; junction bases left unmatched: 2. CDR1 and CDR2 (germline): SGDLS, YYNGEE. This CDR3 spans 16 amino acids. CDR3 in DNA: TGTGCCAGCAGCGTCGGACAGGGGGCTAACACCGGGGAGCTGTTTTTT. It codes for CASSVGQGANTGELFF.

This rearrangement joins TRBV7-9 to TRBJ1-2; no reliable D call. The CDR3 has 16 amino acids. Germline V gene lookup returns CDR1 SEHNR and CDR2 FQNEAQ (reference sequence). Trimming pared 5 bases from V and 6 bases from J, leaving 22 bases between. CDR3 nucleotides: TGTGCCAGCAGCCTTACAGTGACGGCTGTGAGGGATGGCTACACCTTC. This sequence encodes CASSLTVTAVRDGYTF.

In its sample, this clonotype was seen a few times. The CDR3 region is CASSAYTGGTEAFF. CDR3 bases: TGTGCCAGCAGTGCGTATACAGGGGGAACTGAAGCTTTCTTT. V and J are TRBV6-1 and TRBJ1-1; TRBD1 matches 8 bases. The J segment lost 5 bases and the V segment lost 4 bases, leaving 6 bases of the junction unmatched. Germline loops: CDR1 MNHNS, CDR2 SASEGT. CDR3 length: 14 residues.

This clonotype was detected many times. The V call is TRBV28, the J call TRBJ2-7, with 7 nucleotides matching TRBD1. Germline V lookup: CDR1 MDHEN, CDR2 SYDVKM. Trimming cost V 6 bases and J 4 bases; bases outside gene matches: 9. The CDR3 loop spans 14 amino acids. The CDR3 loop is CASRTGTAVYEQYF. The CDR3, as DNA: TGTGCCAGCAGAACCGGGACAGCCGTGTACGAGCAGTACTTC.

This clonotype was recorded many times. The chain joins TRBV12-3 or TRBV12-4 to TRBJ1-2; D perhaps matches TRBD1 (6 bases). The V and J ends lost 5 bases and 8 bases respectively, with 18 bases between them. CDR3 length equals 14 residues. The CDR3 is CASSADRTSGGYTF. As DNA, the CDR3 is TGTGCCAGCAGTGCCGACAGGACCTCCGGAGGCTACACCTTC.